This TCR beta chain came from a study of blood T cell repertoires in COVID-19. Study summary: Donors in the United States, Italy and Spain gave samples during acute or convalescent COVID-19. PBMCs, B-cell-depleted T cells, or T cells were the source of the cDNA or gDNA that made up the material.

As processed by the authors: Amplification with reference gene primers provided the estimates of nucleated cell counts. Produced via immunoSEQ multiplex PCR; TCRdb's table is partial and in-frame only. V, J and clone size are taken as reported in that table, and D and trimming were inferred from the DNA itself. The table lists some 240,000 clones, 82% of them singletons. Germline lookup yields CDR1 SGHTS and CDR2 YDEGEE. The CDR3 spans 17 residues. The V gene end was trimmed by 3 bases and the J gene end by 4 bases; junction bases not matched to a gene: 6. Sequences were obtained from peripheral blood. The clonotype comes from a woman aged 55-69 years with active or convalescent COVID-19. V is TRBV5-8 and J is TRBJ2-2; TRBD2 matches 13 bases. DNA for the CDR3: TGTGCCAGCAGCTCCCGGACTAGCGGGGGAGGCACCGGGGAGCTGTTTTTT. It specifies CASSSRTSGGGTGELFF.